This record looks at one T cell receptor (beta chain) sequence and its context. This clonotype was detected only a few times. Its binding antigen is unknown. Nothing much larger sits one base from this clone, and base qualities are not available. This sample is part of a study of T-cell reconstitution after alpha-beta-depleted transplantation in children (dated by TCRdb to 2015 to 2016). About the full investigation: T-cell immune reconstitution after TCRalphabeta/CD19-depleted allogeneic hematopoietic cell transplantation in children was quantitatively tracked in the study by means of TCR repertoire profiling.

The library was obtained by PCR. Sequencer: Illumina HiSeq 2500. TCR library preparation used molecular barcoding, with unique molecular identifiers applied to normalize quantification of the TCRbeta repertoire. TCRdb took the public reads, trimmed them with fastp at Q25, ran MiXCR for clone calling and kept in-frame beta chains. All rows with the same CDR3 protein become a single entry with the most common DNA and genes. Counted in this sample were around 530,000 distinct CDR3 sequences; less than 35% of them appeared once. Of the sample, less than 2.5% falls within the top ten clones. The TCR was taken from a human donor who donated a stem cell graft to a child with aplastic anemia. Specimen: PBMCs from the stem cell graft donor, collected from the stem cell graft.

The nucleotides are TGTGCCAGCACCTCAAGGGTAGGGGATCAGCCCCAGCATTTT. Translated, this gives CASTSRVGDQPQHF. The rearrangement joined TRBV7-2 to TRBJ1-5; a tentative D match to TRBD1 spans 5 bases. From a lookup of the germline V gene, CDR1 and CDR2 are SGHTA and FQGNSA. V lost 7 bases and J lost 5 bases; the stretch between them is 15 bases long. From its cysteine to its phenylalanine, the CDR3 spans 14 amino acids. Here the CDR3 DNA is all that survives: 42 bases in frame from base 1.